These 22 T cell receptor beta chains originate from one sample sequenced in a study of T cell repertoires in cytomegalovirus infection. No cognate antigen is known for these TCRs. In TCRdb, the reads were re-called with MiXCR into one record per CDR3 protein. The sample has 80,000 or so distinct CDR3 sequences, around 40% seen once. The sequencing used CD8+ T cells from cultured PBMCs, collected from culture after CMV antigen stimulation. Receptors were obtained from a human donor in good health (CMV status not recorded). Some clones in this sample may be carry-over from other donors' samples.

J is TRBJ2-3 and V is TRBV27; 8 positions match TRBD1. Germline V gene lookup returns CDR1 MNHEY and CDR2 SMNVEV (reference sequence). This CDR3 comprises 15 residues. After removal of 2 bases from V and 10 bases from J, the junction contained 11 bases not matched to a gene. The CDR3 loop is CASSLLRDRNPPQYF. DNA of the CDR3: TGTGCCAGCAGTTTACTTAGGGACAGGAACCCCCCGCAGTATTTT.

This clonotype came up a few times. The J gene is TRBJ2-3, the V gene TRBV4-3, with TRBD2 matching 8 bases. This CDR3 comprises 16 residues. J was trimmed by 4 bases and V by 4 bases; bases with no gene match: 10. CDR1 and CDR2 from the germline V gene are LGHNA and YSLEER. Here the CDR3 DNA reads TGCGCCAGCAGCCCCTCGGGAGCGGGGGAGCCAGATACGCAGTATTTT. Translation gives CASSPSGAGEPDTQYF.

This clonotype was picked up a small number of times. The rearrangement links TRBV7-6 to TRBJ2-7; D is perhaps TRBD1 (6 bases). In germline, CDR1 is SGHVS, CDR2 FNYEAQ. The CDR3 length is 12 residues. V was trimmed by 5 bases and J by 5 bases, leaving 10 bases between them. Written as DNA, the CDR3 is TGTGCCAGCAGCGCCGGGGACAACGAGCAGTACTTC. Residues: CASSAGDNEQYF.

This sequence joins TRBV6-6 and TRBJ2-2; TRBD1 might be the D (5 bases). The V gene lost 0 bases and the J gene lost 5 bases, with 7 bases spanning the gap. The CDR3 is made up of 14 amino acids. In germline, CDR1 is MNHNY, CDR2 SVGAGI (reference sequence). The CDR3 DNA follows: TGTGCCAGCAGTTACTCTAGGACAACCGGGGAGCTGTTTTTT. Translating gives CASSYSRTTGELFF.

There are a few counts of this clonotype. The J gene is TRBJ2-3, the V gene TRBV4-1, with TRBD2 matching 8 bases. Germline V gene sequence: CDR1 MGHRA, CDR2 YSYEKL. V dropped 0 bases and J dropped 6; count of bases not matched to a gene: 8. This CDR3 has 16 amino acids. In DNA, the CDR3 is TGCGCCAGCAGCCAAGATTCGACGGGGGGGCTTGATACGCAGTATTTT. The encoded protein is CASSQDSTGGLDTQYF.

This clonotype was recorded a few times. The genes are TRBV28 and TRBJ1-1; D is unclear. In germline, CDR1 is MDHEN, CDR2 SYDVKM. The CDR3 sequence is 13 residues long. V lost 1 base and J lost 4, with 7 bases in between. The CDR3 spells CASSLLVGTEAFF. Here the CDR3 DNA reads TGTGCCAGCAGTTTATTGGTTGGCACTGAAGCTTTCTTT.

This clonotype occurred a few times. The V gene is TRBV19, the J gene TRBJ1-3; 7 nucleotides match TRBD1. The junction had 7 bases not matched to a gene; V was cut back by 3 bases and J by 8 bases. Germline-derived CDR1 and CDR2 are LNHDA and SQIVND (reference sequence). The CDR3 contains 14 residues. The CDR3 nucleotides are TGTGCCAGTAGTATGCACAGGGGTTTGGACACCATATATTTT. Its protein product is CASSMHRGLDTIYF.

This clonotype was picked up one time. This sequence joins TRBV11-1 and TRBJ2-4; the D gene is possibly TRBD2 (5 bases). Trimming stripped 4 bases from V and 6 bases from J, with 10 bases between. The CDR3 is 13 amino acids. Germline V gene lookup returns CDR1 SGHAT and CDR2 FQDESV (reference sequence). The CDR3 sequence is CASSSSGSNIQYF. The DNA for the CDR3 is TGTGCCAGCAGCTCCTCGGGGTCAAACATTCAGTACTTC. Based on the CDR3 plus reference TRBV11-1 and TRBJ2-4, the full variable domain is EAEVAQSPRYKITEKSQAVAFWCDPISGHATLYWYRQILGQGPELLVQFQDESVVDDSQLPKDRFSAERLKGVDSTLKIQPAELGDSAMYLCASSSSGSNIQYFGAGTRLSVL.

The chain joins TRBV7-9 to TRBJ1-1, with D hard to call. Germline V CDR1 and CDR2: SEHNR, FQNEAQ (reference sequence). There are 12 residues in the CDR3. V shed 11 bases and J shed 3 bases, with 13 bases lying between them. The DNA of the CDR3 is TGTGCCGTAGAGGGTGGGTACACTGAAGCTTTCTTT. It codes for CAVEGGYTEAFF.

This clonotype was found once. V gene TRBV29-1 combines with J gene TRBJ2-1; weak D call: TRBD2 (6 bases). The length of the CDR3 is 15 residues. CDR1 and CDR2 from the germline V gene are SQVTM and ANQGSEA. Trimming took 0 bases from V and 4 from J, leaving 13 bases between them. For the CDR3, the DNA is TGCAGCGTTGAAGATCGCGGGGCCAGATACAATGAGCAGTTCTTC. It yields the protein CSVEDRGARYNEQFF.

This clonotype has a handful of counts. The genes are TRBV7-6 and TRBJ2-1; 11 nucleotides agree with TRBD2. This CDR3 has 17 amino acids. Germline V lookup: CDR1 SGHVS, CDR2 FNYEAQ. V lost 3 bases and J lost 2; bases outside the gene matches: 6. CDR3 coding DNA: TGTGCCAGCAGCTTTAGCGGGGGGGCCGATGCCTACAATGAGCAGTTCTTC. Translation gives CASSFSGGADAYNEQFF.

The genes are TRBV5-6 and TRBJ1-4; 8 bases align to TRBD1. Trimming removed 3 bases from V and 7 bases from J; junction bases left unmatched: 8. The CDR3 loop spans 15 amino acids. Germline lookup yields CDR1 SGHDT and CDR2 YYEEEE. This CDR3 is CASSSTTGEVEKLFF. CDR3 sequence (DNA): TGTGCCAGCAGCTCCACGACAGGGGAGGTTGAAAAACTGTTTTTT. Variable domain in full (rest from reference TRBV5-6 and TRBJ1-4): DAGVTQSPTHLIKTRGQQVTLRCSPKSGHDTVSWYQQALGQGPQFIFQYYEEEERQRGNFPDRFSGHQFPNYSSELNVNALLLGDSALYLCASSSTTGEVEKLFFGSGTQLSVL.

This clonotype was observed a few times. V gene TRBV4-1 combines with J gene TRBJ1-5, with D uncertain. CDR3 length equals 15 residues. The germline V gene encodes CDR1 MGHRA and CDR2 YSYEKL. Trimming shortened V by 0 bases and J by 5 bases, and 11 bases separated the two germline ends. The CDR3 is CASSQESPGDQPQHF. In DNA, the CDR3 is TGCGCCAGCAGCCAAGAATCCCCAGGAGATCAGCCCCAGCATTTT.

The V and J genes are TRBV20-1 and TRBJ2-1; tentatively, D is TRBD2 (7 bases). This CDR3 contains 15 residues. Germline V gene sequence: CDR1 DFQATT, CDR2 SNEGSKA (reference sequence). Trimming removed 0 bases at V and 1 base at J, with 10 bases between. The CDR3 sequence: CSARDRGGSYNEQFF. The CDR3 DNA reads TGCAGTGCTAGAGATAGGGGGGGATCCTACAATGAGCAGTTCTTC.

For this clonotype: Compared with germline, one end of the junction differs, possibly owing to a read error. The chain combines TRBV5-1 with TRBJ1-1, with 8 bases that match TRBD1. The CDR3 is 14 residues long. CDR1 and CDR2 from the germline V gene are SGHRS and YFSETQ. The CDR3 reads CASSLAGGYTEALF. As DNA, the CDR3 is TGCGCCAGCAGCTTGGCAGGGGGCTACACTGAAGCTCTCTTT.

The rearrangement links TRBV7-3 to TRBJ1-4, with D possibly being TRBD1 (5 bases). Trimming removed 8 bases at V and 4 bases at J, with 11 bases between. CDR1 and CDR2 from the germline V gene are SGHTA and FQGTGA. This CDR3 contains 13 residues. The CDR3 DNA follows: TGTGCCAGCGGGCCAGGGAGTAATGAAAAACTGTTTTTT. This codes for CASGPGSNEKLFF.

This clonotype showed up just a few times. The chain couples TRBV10-3 to TRBJ2-7; perhaps D is TRBD1 or TRBD2 (5 bases each). From germline, CDR1 is ENHRY and CDR2 SYGVKD. V lost 5 bases and J lost 4, with 9 bases in between. The length of the CDR3 is 12 residues. CDR3 protein: CAISNGAYEQYF. DNA for the CDR3: TGTGCCATCAGTAACGGGGCATACGAGCAGTACTTC.

This clonotype was observed a handful of times. CDR3 DNA: TGCGCCAGCAGCCAAGGGCTGGACAGGTCCTACGAGCAGTACTTC. Amino acids: CASSQGLDRSYEQYF. The rearrangement links TRBV4-1 to TRBJ2-7, with 7 positions matching TRBD1. The J segment lost 1 base and the V segment lost 1 base, leaving 4 bases of the junction unmatched. CDR3 length: 15 residues. Per the germline V gene, CDR1 is MGHRA and CDR2 is YSYEKL.

This chain uses TRBV5-4 with TRBJ2-3; D is ambiguous. The CDR3 has 15 residues. Germline V gene sequence: CDR1 SGHNT, CDR2 YYREEE (reference sequence). Trimming left V 4 bases short and J 0 bases short, with 12 bases between. CDR3 amino acids: CASSPPSVSTDTQYF. CDR3 in DNA: TGTGCCAGCAGCCCCCCGAGCGTTAGCACAGATACGCAGTATTTT. Based on the CDR3 plus reference TRBV5-4 and TRBJ2-3, the full variable domain is ETGVTQSPTHLIKTRGQQVTLRCSSQSGHNTVSWYQQALGQGPQFIFQYYREEENGRGNFPPRFSGLQFPNYSSELNVNALELDDSALYLCASSPPSVSTDTQYFGPGTRLTVL.

This clonotype showed up many times. For the CDR3, the DNA is TGTGCCAGCAGCTTAGATGGGGTCTCCTACGAGCAGTACTTC. Translating gives CASSLDGVSYEQYF. The V call is TRBV7-2, the J call TRBJ2-7; D is ambiguous. Trimming stripped 1 base from V and 0 bases from J, with 7 bases between. The CDR3 extends over 14 amino acids. Germline-derived CDR1 and CDR2 are SGHTA and FQGNSA.

The rearrangement links TRBV28 to TRBJ2-5; D is ambiguous. The CDR3 loop spans 13 amino acids. The germline V gene encodes CDR1 MDHEN and CDR2 SYDVKM. V gave up 8 bases and J gave up 0 bases, with 10 bases separating them. CDR3 region: CASSPSYQETQYF. In nucleotides, the CDR3 is TGTGCCAGCTCCCCTTCGTACCAAGAGACCCAGTACTTC.

This clonotype has a count of ten or more. The chain joins TRBV27 to TRBJ1-2, with a tentative D call TRBD1 (6 bases). Germline CDR1 and CDR2: MNHEY and SMNVEV (reference sequence). The CDR3 loop spans 15 amino acids. The germline V and J ends were trimmed by 6 bases and 5 bases, with 19 bases remaining between them. CDR3 DNA sequence: TGTGCCAGCAGGTCAGATTACGGGACACATTATGGCTACACCTTC. Amino acids: CASRSDYGTHYGYTF.